This T cell receptor (beta chain) is from a study of cytomegalovirus exposure and HLA in healthy donors. Study at large: When 350 to 400 donors were genotyped, just over 80% of them were found to fall in the Caucasian-associated ancestry cluster.

PCR used 60 Vbeta primers and 13 Jbeta primers. TCRdb keeps only in-frame clones here, not all; method: immunoSEQ multiplex PCR. The table lists 150,000 to 200,000 clones, roughly 82% of them singletons, with 0.5% to 0.55% in the top ten. Study findings and constraints: Reported results showed that the classifier diagnosed cytomegalovirus status with high specificity and sensitivity. 150 or so TCR beta chains were listed as cytomegalovirus-associated.

The donors (healthy individuals) were bone marrow donors. On this clone itself: Its antigen is as yet unknown.

Per the germline V gene, CDR1 is SNHLY and CDR2 is FYNNEI. CDR3 size: 15 residues. The V segment lost 4 bases and the J segment 1 base; nucleotides outside the gene matches: 6. The chain joins TRBV2 to TRBJ1-1; 7 bases agree with TRBD1. The sequence derives from a woman aged 45-65 years in good health and CMV-seronegative. The sequenced sample was PBMCs. CDR3 in amino acids: CASSVLGTANTEAFF. The CDR3, as DNA: TGTGCCAGCAGTGTTTTAGGGACAGCGAACACTGAAGCTTTCTTT.